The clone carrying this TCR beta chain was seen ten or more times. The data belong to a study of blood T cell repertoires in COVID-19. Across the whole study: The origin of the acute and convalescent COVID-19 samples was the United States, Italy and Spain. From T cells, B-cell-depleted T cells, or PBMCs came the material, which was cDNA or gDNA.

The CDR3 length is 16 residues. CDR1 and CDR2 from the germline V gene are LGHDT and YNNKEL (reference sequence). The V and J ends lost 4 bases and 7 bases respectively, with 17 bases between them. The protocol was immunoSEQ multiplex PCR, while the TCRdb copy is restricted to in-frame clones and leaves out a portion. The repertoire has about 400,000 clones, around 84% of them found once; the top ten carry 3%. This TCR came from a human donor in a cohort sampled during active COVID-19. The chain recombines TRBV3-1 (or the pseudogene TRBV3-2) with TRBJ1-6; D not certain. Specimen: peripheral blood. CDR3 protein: CASSPLWSRNNSPLHF. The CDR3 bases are TGTGCCAGCAGCCCCCTATGGTCCAGGAACAATTCACCCCTCCACTTT.